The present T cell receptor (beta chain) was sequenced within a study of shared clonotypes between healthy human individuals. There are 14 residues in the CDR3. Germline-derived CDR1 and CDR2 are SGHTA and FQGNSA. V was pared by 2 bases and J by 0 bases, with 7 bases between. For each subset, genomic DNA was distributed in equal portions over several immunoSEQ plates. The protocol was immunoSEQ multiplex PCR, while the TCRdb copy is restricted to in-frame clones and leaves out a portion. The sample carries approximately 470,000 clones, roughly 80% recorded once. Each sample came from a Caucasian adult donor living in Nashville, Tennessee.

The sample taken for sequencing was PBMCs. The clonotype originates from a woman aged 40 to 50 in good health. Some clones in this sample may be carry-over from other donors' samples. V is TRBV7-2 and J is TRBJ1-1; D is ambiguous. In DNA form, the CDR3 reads TGTGCCAGCAGCTTAATCGGGGTGAACACTGAAGCTTTCTTT. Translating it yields CASSLIGVNTEAFF.